This T cell receptor beta chain is from a study of regulatory T cells in long-lasting Graves disease. The germline V gene has CDR1 MDHEN and CDR2 SYDVKM. The CDR3 is 12 amino acids. The V end lost 6 bases, the J end lost 1 base, and 3 bases lay between the germline ends. TCR beta libraries were built with iRepertoire HTBI primers and Arm-PCR of CDR3 regions. MiXCR, run by TCRdb on the multiplex PCR reads, gives a single entry per CDR3 protein. The sample shows a few hundred thousand distinct CDR3 sequences, less than 25% of them seen only once. Time point reported: persistent/refractory GD, antithyroid drugs over 5 years with positive TRAb. Generation of the TCR library employed RNA extracted from PBMCs. Ten or more counts support this clonotype.

The chain employs TRBV28 and TRBJ2-2; D gene unclear. The source of this sequence is a female donor with Graves disease. Sequencing used peripheral blood mononuclear cells (PBMCs), obtained when the disease was refractory, from a patient treated with antithyroid drugs. For the CDR3, the DNA is TGTGCCAGCAGGAAGAACACCGGGGAGCTGTTTTTT. It encodes CASRKNTGELFF.